This TCR beta chain originates from a study of shared clonotypes between healthy human individuals. Repertoires were generated with immunoSEQ multiplex PCR, while TCRdb's copy carries only in-frame clones and drops some. The sample gives a few hundred thousand clones, about 97% of which show up once; around 0.29% is in the top ten. CDR3 size: 16 residues. Trimming took off 1 base at V and 0 bases at J, with 12 bases between the two ends. Germline CDR1 is SEHNR and CDR2 is FQNEAQ (reference sequence). The sample holds one count of this clone. What it binds is not known. Study-wide findings and caveats: Even with large depth, rarefaction showed that sorted-subset sequencing was incomplete.

The origin of this receptor is a man younger than 45 in good health. Sequences were obtained from memory CD8+ T cells sorted from blood. The subset was: CD45RO+ cells pooled with CCR7-negative TemRA cells. The V gene is TRBV7-9, the J gene TRBJ1-1, with D perhaps TRBD1 (5 bases). In DNA form, the CDR3 reads TGTGCCAGCAGCTTAGGAGGGACGGGGATGAACACTGAAGCTTTCTTT. Amino acid sequence: CASSLGGTGMNTEAFF.